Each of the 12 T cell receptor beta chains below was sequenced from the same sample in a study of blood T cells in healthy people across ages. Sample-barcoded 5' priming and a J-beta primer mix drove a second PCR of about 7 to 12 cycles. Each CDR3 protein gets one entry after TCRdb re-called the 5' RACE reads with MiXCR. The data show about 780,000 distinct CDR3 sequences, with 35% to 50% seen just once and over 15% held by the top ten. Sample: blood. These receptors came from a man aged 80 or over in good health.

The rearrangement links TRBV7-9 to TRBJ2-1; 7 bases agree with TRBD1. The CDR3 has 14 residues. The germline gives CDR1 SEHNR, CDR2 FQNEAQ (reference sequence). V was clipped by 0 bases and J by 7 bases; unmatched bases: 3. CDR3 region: CASSLAPGGNEQFF. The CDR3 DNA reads TGTGCCAGCAGCTTAGCTCCAGGGGGAAATGAGCAGTTCTTC.

CDR3 protein: CASSLEDFMEQYF. CDR3 DNA sequence: TGCGCCAGCAGCCTGGAGGACTTCATGGAGCAGTACTTC. The chain links TRBV5-1 to TRBJ2-4, with a weak D call TRBD2 (5 bases). The CDR3 has 13 residues. The germline CDR1 and CDR2 sequences are SGHRS and YFSETQ. Trimming pared 4 bases from V and 13 bases from J, leaving 18 bases between.

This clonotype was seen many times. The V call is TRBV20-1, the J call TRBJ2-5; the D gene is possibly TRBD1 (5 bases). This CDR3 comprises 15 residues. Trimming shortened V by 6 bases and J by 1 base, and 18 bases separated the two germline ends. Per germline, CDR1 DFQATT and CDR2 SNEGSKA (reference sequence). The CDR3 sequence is CSAATRTGLQETQYF. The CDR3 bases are TGCAGTGCCGCGACCAGAACAGGCCTCCAAGAGACCCAGTACTTC.

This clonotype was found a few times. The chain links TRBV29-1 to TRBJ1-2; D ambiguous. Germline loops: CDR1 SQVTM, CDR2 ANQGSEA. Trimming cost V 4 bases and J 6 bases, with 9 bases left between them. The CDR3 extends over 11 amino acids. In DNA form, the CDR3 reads TGCAGCGTTGGCATGGATAATGGCTACACCTTC. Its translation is CSVGMDNGYTF.

The DNA for the CDR3 is TGTGCCAGCAGCCCTGGACAGGTTCTCAATGAGCAGTTCTTC. It is translated as CASSPGQVLNEQFF. The V call is TRBV7-3, the J call TRBJ2-1, with 7 bases identical to TRBD1. The germline gives CDR1 SGHTA, CDR2 FQGTGA. V dropped 5 bases and J dropped 6; count of bases not matched to a gene: 7. This CDR3 is 14 amino acids long. Full variable domain (remainder filled in from reference TRBV7-3 and TRBJ2-1): GAGVSQTPSNKVTEKGKYVELRCDPISGHTALYWYRQSLGQGPEFLIYFQGTGAADDSGLPNDRFFAVRPEGSVSTLKIQRTERGDSAVYLCASSPGQVLNEQFFGPGTRLTVL.

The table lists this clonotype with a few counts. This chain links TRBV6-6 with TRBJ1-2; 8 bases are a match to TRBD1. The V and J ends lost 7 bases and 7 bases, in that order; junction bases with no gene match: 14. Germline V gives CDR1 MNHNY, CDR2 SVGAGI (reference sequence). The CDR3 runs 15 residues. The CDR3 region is CASNNYPGGRPGYTF. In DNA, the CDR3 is TGTGCCAGCAACAACTACCCAGGGGGCAGGCCTGGCTACACCTTC.

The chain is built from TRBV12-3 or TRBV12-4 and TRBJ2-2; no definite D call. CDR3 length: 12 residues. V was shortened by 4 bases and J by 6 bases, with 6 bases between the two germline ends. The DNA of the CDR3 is TGTGCCAGCAGTTATTGGCCCGGGGAGCTGTTTTTT. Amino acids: CASSYWPGELFF.

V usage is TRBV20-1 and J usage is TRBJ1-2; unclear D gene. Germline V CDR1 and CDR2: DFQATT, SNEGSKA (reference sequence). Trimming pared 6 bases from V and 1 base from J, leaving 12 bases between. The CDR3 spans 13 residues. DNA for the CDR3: TGCAGTGCGGCTCGACAAGATAACTATGGCTACACCTTC. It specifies CSAARQDNYGYTF.

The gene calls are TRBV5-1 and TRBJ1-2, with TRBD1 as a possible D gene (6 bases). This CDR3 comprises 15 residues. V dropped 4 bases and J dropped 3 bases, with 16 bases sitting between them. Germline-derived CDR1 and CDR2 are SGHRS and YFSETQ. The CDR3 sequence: CASSPGGANDYGYTF. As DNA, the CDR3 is TGCGCCAGCAGCCCGGGGGGGGCGAACGACTATGGCTACACCTTC.

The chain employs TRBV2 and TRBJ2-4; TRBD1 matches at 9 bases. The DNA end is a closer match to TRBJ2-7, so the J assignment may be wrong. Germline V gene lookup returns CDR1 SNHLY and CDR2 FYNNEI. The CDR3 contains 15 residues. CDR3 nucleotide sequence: TGTGCCAGCAGAAGTGGGACAGGGCTATCCTACGAGCAGTACTTC. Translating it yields CASRSGTGLSYEQYF.

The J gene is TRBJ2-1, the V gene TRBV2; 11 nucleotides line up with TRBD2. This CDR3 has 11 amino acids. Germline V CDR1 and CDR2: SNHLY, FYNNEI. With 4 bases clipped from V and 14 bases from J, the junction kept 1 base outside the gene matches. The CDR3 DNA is TGTGCCAGCAGTGGACTAGCGGGAAAGTTCTTC. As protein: CASSGLAGKFF.

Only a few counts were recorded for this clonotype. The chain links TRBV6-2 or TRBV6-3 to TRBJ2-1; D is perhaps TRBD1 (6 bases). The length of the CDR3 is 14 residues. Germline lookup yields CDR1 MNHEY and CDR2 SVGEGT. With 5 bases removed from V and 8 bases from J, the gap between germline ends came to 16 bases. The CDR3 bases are TGTGCCAGCAGTCCACGTGGGGGCTGGGATGAGCAGTTCTTC. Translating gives CASSPRGGWDEQFF.